The clone carrying this TCR beta chain was observed at least ten times. The antigen is undetermined. This record belongs to a study of tumor-infiltrating lymphocytes in primary liver carcinoma. Notes on the study in general: Tumor-adjacent and tumor-blood pairs shared a smaller degree of overlap than tumor region pairs.

Starting material for RNA and DNA co-extraction consisted of about 20-33 mg of unsorted bulk tissue. Patients were treatment-naive with chronic HBV infection. TCR beta cDNA was prepared out of roughly 490 ng total RNA by means of a constant-region primer. Employing slightly modified ARM-PCR, three nested multiplex PCR rounds were run, and these gave rise to the TCR beta libraries. The first two PCR rounds used TRBV1-TRBV30 forward primers with a C-beta reverse primer, roughly 11 cycles each. MiXCR, applied by TCRdb to the multiplex PCR reads, yields one record per CDR3 protein. The sample yields some 50,000 distinct CDR3 sequences, 70% to 85% seen once. Trimming cost V 4 bases and J 8 bases; bases outside gene matches: 8. Germline CDR1 and CDR2: SGHNT and YYREEE (reference sequence). There are 14 residues in the CDR3.

Material: liver tumor tissue from sampling region 5. Subset in this sample: tumor region T5, tumor centre. J is TRBJ1-2 and V is TRBV5-4; 10 positions agree with TRBD1. The sequence was obtained from a man aged 40-49 years with primary liver carcinoma and hepatitis B virus infection. CDR3 sequence (DNA): TGTGCCAGCAGCCACGACAGGGGGCTACAAGGCTACACCTTC. It codes for CASSHDRGLQGYTF.